This T cell receptor beta chain appears in the sequencing data of a study of blood T cell repertoires in COVID-19. Assay: immunoSEQ multiplex PCR; the TCRdb copy retains only in-frame clones and omits some. The data hold 200,000 to 250,000 clones, with approximately 83% observed a single time. The CDR3 extends over 13 amino acids. Trimming removed 6 bases at V and 7 bases at J, with 18 bases between. Germline-derived CDR1 and CDR2 are SQVTM and ANQGSEA. V usage is TRBV29-1 and J usage is TRBJ1-1; no definite D call. The sample consisted of PBMCs or T cells enriched from blood (not recorded which). This TCR was recovered from an older woman who had recovered from COVID-19. CDR3 sequence (DNA): TGCAGCGTCGAGAAGCCTGACACCCTTGAAGCTTTCTTT. Translating gives CSVEKPDTLEAFF.